The rows below give T cell receptor beta chains drawn from one sample of a study of blood T cell repertoires in COVID-19. Libraries were prepared by immunoSEQ multiplex PCR; TCRdb keeps only in-frame clonotypes and omits some of them. The data show about 440,000 clones, approximately 90% seen once. The specimen was peripheral blood. All receptors come from a woman aged 30 to 39 with acute or convalescent COVID-19. Both conserved end residues are part of each CDR3. D genes are given only for firm matches. Not all rows give a size; the values are once, few, many and, for expanded clones, a class.

size	V	D	J	CDR3	DNA
.	TRBV5-1	.	TRBJ2-3	CASSLGDNTDTQYF	TGCGCCAGCAGCTTGGGGGACAACACAGATACGCAGTATTTT
few	TRBV10-1	.	TRBJ2-7	CASRQGWAIKNLQYF	TGCGCCAGCAGGCAGGGTTGGGCAATCAAAAACCTGCAGTACTTC
.	TRBV5-6	TRBD1	TRBJ1-4	CASSPKLGGYEKLFF	TGTGCCAGCAGCCCTAAGCTAGGGGGCTACGAAAAACTGTTTTTT
.	TRBV5-1	.	TRBJ2-2	CASSFMAGRAPGELFF	TGCGCCAGCAGCTTTATGGCGGGACGTGCTCCCGGGGAGCTGTTTTTT
.	TRBV12-3/TRBV12-4	.	TRBJ2-5	CASRDLQETQYF	TGTGCCAGCAGGGACTTACAAGAGACCCAGTACTTC
.	TRBV7-9	TRBD2	TRBJ2-1	CASSRTGGDNEQFF	TGTGCCAGCAGTCGGACGGGGGGAGACAATGAGCAGTTCTTC
.	TRBV6-5	TRBD1	TRBJ2-7	CASKRDRGTSYEQYF	TGTGCCAGCAAGAGGGACAGGGGGACTTCCTACGAGCAGTACTTC
.	TRBV6-5	TRBD2	TRBJ2-7	CASRDGGVHREQYF	TGTGCCAGCAGGGATGGGGGGGTACATCGGGAGCAGTACTTC
.	TRBV5-4	.	TRBJ2-7	CASSLGGGDLYEQYF	TGTGCCAGCAGCTTGGGTGGAGGGGACCTCTACGAGCAGTACTTC
once	TRBV7-9	.	TRBJ2-5	CASSLVTGETQYF	TGTGCCAGCAGCTTAGTTACGGGGGAGACCCAGTACTTC
.	TRBV9	TRBD2	TRBJ2-1	CASSVGTRDNEQFF	TGTGCCAGCAGCGTAGGGACTAGAGACAATGAGCAGTTCTTC
.	TRBV28	TRBD1	TRBJ1-5	CASSLGQVPQPQHF	TGTGCCAGCAGCCTCGGACAGGTTCCTCAGCCCCAGCATTTT
once	TRBV5-1	TRBD2	TRBJ2-2	CASSQVTSGLNTGELFF	TGCGCCAGCAGCCAAGTGACTAGCGGGCTTAACACCGGGGAGCTGTTTTTT
.	TRBV6-5	.	TRBJ2-2	CASNPSERGTGELFF	TGTGCCAGCAACCCGAGTGAGAGAGGAACCGGGGAGCTGTTTTTT
.	TRBV29-1	.	TRBJ1-2	CSVDEGVYGYTF	TGCAGCGTTGACGAGGGAGTGTATGGCTACACCTTC
.	TRBV20-1	.	TRBJ2-2	CSASPRTPGELFF	TGCAGTGCTAGTCCCCGTACACCCGGGGAGCTGTTTTTT
once	TRBV7-6	TRBD2	TRBJ2-1	CASSLTGGSSYNEQFF	TGTGCCAGCAGCTTAACCGGGGGGTCCTCCTACAATGAGCAGTTCTTC
.	TRBV28	.	TRBJ1-6	CASSRQGKDSPLHF	TGTGCCAGCAGCCGGCAGGGGAAGGATTCACCCCTCCACTTT
.	TRBV29-1	.	TRBJ2-7	CSVVTGIYEQYF	TGCAGCGTTGTTACAGGGATCTACGAGCAGTACTTC
.	TRBV12-2	.	TRBJ1-2	CASRFSSGHQTGTNYGYTF	TGTGCAAGTCGCTTCAGTTCGGGGCACCAGACAGGGACTAACTATGGCTACACCTTC
few	TRBV6-5	TRBD1	TRBJ1-6	CASSSGQGFSPLHF	TGTGCCAGCAGTTCCGGACAGGGTTTCTCACCCCTCCACTTT
.	TRBV3-1/TRBV3-2	.	TRBJ1-2	CASSPTEQGGYTF	TGTGCCAGCAGTCCTACCGAACAGGGTGGCTACACCTTC
.	TRBV7-3	.	TRBJ1-1	CASSSHMNTEAFF	TGTGCCAGCAGCTCCCACATGAACACTGAAGCTTTCTTT
.	TRBV11-2	.	TRBJ1-2	CASSSPSDRNYGYTF	TGTGCCAGCAGCTCCCCTTCCGACAGAAACTATGGCTACACCTTC
once	TRBV5-1	.	TRBJ1-2	CASSPGGQGSGGYTF	TGCGCCAGCAGCCCGGGGGGGCAGGGGTCTGGTGGCTACACCTTC
.	TRBV4-1	TRBD1	TRBJ1-2	CASSQPGQGRANYGYTF	TGCGCCAGCAGCCAACCGGGACAGGGCCGAGCTAACTATGGCTACACCTTC
.	TRBV14	.	TRBJ2-5	CASSDSKQETQYF	TGTGCCAGCAGCGACAGTAAGCAAGAGACCCAGTACTTC
.	TRBV19	.	TRBJ1-2	CASSISGLYGYTF	TGTGCCAGTAGTATATCAGGGCTCTATGGCTACACCTTC
.	TRBV19	.	TRBJ1-2	CASSRVGYGYTF	TGTGCCAGTAGCAGGGTCGGCTATGGCTACACCTTC